This passage covers 29 T cell receptor beta chains from one sample sequenced in a study of ipilimumab plus nivolumab after autologous stem cell transplantation. Sequencing used immunoSEQ multiplex PCR; TCRdb keeps in-frame clones, though not all of them. There are 8,500 to 11,000 clones in the sample; about four fifths occur only once, and under 10% lies in the top ten. The material was PBMCs, obtained in a trial of ipilimumab plus nivolumab as post-transplant consolidation. All receptors derive from a male donor with diffuse large B-cell lymphoma.

The chain links TRBV28 to TRBJ2-3, with 13 bases that match TRBD2. Germline CDR1 reads MDHEN; CDR2 reads SYDVKM. The CDR3 covers 21 residues. V was pared by 3 bases and J by 2 bases, with 17 bases of the junction left unmatched. The CDR3 here is CASSFPTPKLGLAGDTDTQYF. CDR3 DNA sequence: TGTGCCAGCAGTTTCCCTACACCAAAACTCGGACTAGCGGGGGACACAGATACGCAGTATTTT.

V and J are TRBV30 and TRBJ2-7; D ambiguous. Germline V lookup: CDR1 GTSNPN, CDR2 SVGIG (reference sequence). There are 11 residues in the CDR3. The V end was cut by 3 bases, the J end by 4 bases, with 7 bases between. The CDR3 loop is CAWSLGYEQYF. The CDR3 region has the DNA TGTGCCTGGAGCCTCGGGTACGAGCAGTACTTC.

The genes are TRBV6-5 and TRBJ1-2; D possibly corresponds to TRBD1 (5 bases). Germline V gene sequence: CDR1 MNHEY, CDR2 SVGAGI. Trimming cost V 5 bases and J 1 base, with 8 bases left between them. This CDR3 region has 13 residues. The CDR3 reads CASSQDSNYGYTF. For the CDR3, the DNA is TGTGCCAGCAGTCAAGACAGTAACTATGGCTACACCTTC.

In this sample, this clone turned up a few times. The chain uses TRBV9 and TRBJ2-2; no firm D call. The germline V gene has CDR1 SGDLS and CDR2 YYNGEE. V lost 0 bases and J lost 0, with 6 bases in between. The CDR3 runs 15 residues. CDR3 protein: CASSVDNANTGELFF. CDR3 bases: TGTGCCAGCAGCGTAGACAACGCGAACACCGGGGAGCTGTTTTTT.

This chain uses TRBV2 with TRBJ2-7, with 9 positions matching TRBD1. In germline, CDR1 is SNHLY, CDR2 FYNNEI. Unmatched junction bases numbered 7, after V lost 4 bases and J lost 9 bases. This CDR3 comprises 13 residues. In DNA form, the CDR3 reads TGTGCCAGCAGTGCCCTGGGACAGGGCAGGCAGTACTTC. Translated: CASSALGQGRQYF.

This chain connects TRBV30 to TRBJ1-1, with D maybe TRBD1 (5 bases). CDR3 length equals 14 residues. The V end was cut by 3 bases, the J end by 3 bases, with 14 bases between. Germline values: CDR1 GTSNPN, CDR2 SVGIG (reference sequence). CDR3 residues: CAWRWGVGYTEAFF. CDR3 nucleotide sequence: TGTGCCTGGAGGTGGGGGGTAGGGTACACTGAAGCTTTCTTT.

This sequence joins TRBV5-1 and TRBJ2-1; possibly TRBD1 for D (6 bases). V shed 4 bases and J shed 0 bases, with 11 bases lying between them. CDR3 size: 15 residues. Germline CDR1 and CDR2: SGHRS and YFSETQ. CDR3 amino acids: CASSPGQISYNEQFF. The CDR3 DNA is TGCGCCAGCAGCCCCGGACAGATCTCCTACAATGAGCAGTTCTTC.

This chain connects TRBV7-2 to TRBJ1-5; D is unclear. CDR1 is SGHTA and CDR2 is FQGNSA in the germline V gene. This CDR3 has 17 residues. Trimming took 1 base from V and 4 from J, leaving 17 bases between them. In DNA form, the CDR3 reads TGTGCCAGCAGCTTAGTAAATTCCGGGATTGGGAATCAGCCCCAGCATTTT. Its protein product is CASSLVNSGIGNQPQHF. Drawing the rest from reference TRBV7-2 and TRBJ1-5, the complete variable domain is GAGVSQSPSNKVTEKGKDVELRCDPISGHTALYWYRQSLGQGLEFLIYFQGNSAPDKSGLPSDRFSAERTGGSVSTLTIQRTQQEDSAVYLCASSLVNSGIGNQPQHFGDGTRLSIL.

This chain links TRBV7-8 with TRBJ1-1; the D gene is possibly TRBD1 (6 bases). Germline V gene data show CDR1 as SGHVS and CDR2 as FQNEAQ. The length of the CDR3 is 13 residues. V was trimmed by 3 bases and J by 4 bases, leaving 9 bases between them. The CDR3 nucleotides read TGTGCCAGCAGCTTCGAAGGGGGCACTGAAGCTTTCTTT. It yields the protein CASSFEGGTEAFF.

This sequence joins TRBV10-3 and TRBJ2-5; TRBD2 matches at 13 bases. This CDR3 region has 13 residues. CDR1 is ENHRY and CDR2 is SYGVKD in the germline V gene. V dropped 10 bases and J dropped 3; count of bases not matched to a gene: 2. The CDR3: CATGTSGEETQYF. The CDR3 bases are TGTGCCACCGGGACTAGCGGGGAAGAGACCCAGTACTTC.

This chain joins TRBV9 and TRBJ2-3; no clear D. V was shortened by 0 bases and J by 1 base, with 9 bases between the two germline ends. Germline-derived CDR1 and CDR2 are SGDLS and YYNGEE. The CDR3 has 15 amino acids. The CDR3 is CASSVGVGGTDTQYF. Written as DNA, the CDR3 is TGTGCCAGCAGCGTAGGGGTTGGGGGCACAGATACGCAGTATTTT.

The chain carries TRBV28 and TRBJ1-5; D is uncertain. The V gene lost 3 bases and the J gene lost 7 bases, with 7 bases spanning the gap. The germline V gene encodes CDR1 MDHEN and CDR2 SYDVKM. This CDR3 contains 12 residues. The chain's CDR3 is CASSFPPQPQHF. Here the CDR3 DNA reads TGTGCCAGCAGTTTCCCTCCCCAGCCCCAGCATTTT. The full variable domain, completed using reference TRBV28 and TRBJ1-5, is DVKVTQSSRYLVKRTGEKVFLECVQDMDHENMFWYRQDPGLGLRLIYFSYDVKMKEKGDIPEGYSVSREKKERFSLILESASTNQTSMYLCASSFPPQPQHFGDGTRLSIL.

CDR3 sequence (DNA): TGTGCCAGCAGCTTAGGTGGGGGACTTGAAGCTTTCTTT. This encodes CASSLGGGLEAFF. The gene calls are TRBV7-9 and TRBJ1-1, with D perhaps matching TRBD1 (5 bases). The V gene's germline CDR1 is SEHNR and CDR2 FQNEAQ (reference sequence). Trimming cost V 1 base and J 7 bases, with 10 bases left between them. This CDR3 contains 13 residues.

This clone rates as medium-sized. The V call is TRBV19, the J call TRBJ2-7, with a tentative D call TRBD2 (5 bases). CDR3 length equals 15 residues. V lost 2 bases, J lost 7 bases, and 18 bases lay in between. Germline CDR1 reads LNHDA; CDR2 reads SQIVND (reference sequence). In nucleotides, the CDR3 is TGTGCCAGTAGTATAACTGGCGGGTCCCAGTGGGAGCAGTACTTC. It yields the protein CASSITGGSQWEQYF.

The rearrangement joins TRBV2 to TRBJ1-1, with 10 bases fitting TRBD1. Per germline, CDR1 SNHLY and CDR2 FYNNEI. This CDR3 has 14 residues. Trimming took 8 bases from V and 2 from J; bases not matched to a gene: 5. The chain's CDR3 is CASEGQGINTEAFF. CDR3 nucleotide sequence: TGTGCCAGCGAGGGACAGGGGATTAACACTGAAGCTTTCTTT.

J is TRBJ2-1 and V is TRBV2, with D perhaps assigned TRBD1 or TRBD2 (6 bases each). V lost 4 bases and J lost 12, with 13 bases in between. The germline CDR1 and CDR2 sequences are SNHLY and FYNNEI. The CDR3 is 12 residues long. The DNA for the CDR3 is TGTGCCAGCAGTGGAGGGGGGCGGACGCAGTTCTTC. Its translation: CASSGGGRTQFF.

The chain has TRBV6-1 and TRBJ1-1; 7 bases are a match to TRBD1. The CDR3 covers 15 residues. V dropped 5 bases and J dropped 0; count of bases not matched to a gene: 6. From germline, CDR1 is MNHNS and CDR2 SASEGT. CDR3 residues: CASSRSTGLNTEAFF. For the CDR3, the DNA is TGTGCCAGCAGTCGATCGACAGGGCTGAACACTGAAGCTTTCTTT.

V is TRBV7-9 and J is TRBJ2-7, with a weak D call TRBD1 (6 bases). Germline assignment: CDR1 SEHNR and CDR2 FQNEAQ (reference sequence). Trimming removed 2 bases at V and 6 bases at J, with 8 bases between. CDR3 length: 12 amino acids. CDR3 loop: CASSLSGVEQYF. The CDR3 bases are TGTGCCAGCAGCTTATCAGGGGTCGAGCAGTACTTC.

In the case of this clone: The junction and the germline gene differ at one end; a read error may be behind it. The V and J genes are TRBV2 and TRBJ1-2; D is unresolved. The CDR3 is made up of 14 amino acids. The germline V gene encodes CDR1 SNHLY and CDR2 FYNNEI. The CDR3 protein is CAGSYDTLNYGYTF. CDR3 nucleotide sequence: TGTGCCGGCAGTTATGACACCCTTAACTATGGCTACACCTTC.

This sequence joins TRBV28 and TRBJ2-5; TRBD1 is a possible D gene (5 bases). V was clipped by 5 bases and J by 7 bases, with 14 bases between them. The CDR3 has 13 residues. CDR1 is MDHEN, CDR2 SYDVKM, per germline. The CDR3 is CASSPASTGTQYF. DNA for the CDR3: TGTGCCAGCAGTCCCGCCTCAACAGGGACCCAGTACTTC.

The chain uses TRBV7-8 and TRBJ2-1, with a possible D match to TRBD2 (6 bases). V dropped 5 bases and J dropped 1 base, with 15 bases sitting between them. The CDR3 has 16 residues. Per the germline V gene, CDR1 is SGHVS and CDR2 is FQNEAQ. In DNA form, the CDR3 reads TGTGCCAGCAGCCCAAGACTAGTTTTTTCCTACAATGAGCAGTTCTTC. Translation: CASSPRLVFSYNEQFF.

The genes are TRBV5-4 and TRBJ2-7; TRBD2 matches at 8 bases. The V gene end was trimmed by 6 bases and the J gene end by 3 bases; junction bases not matched to a gene: 8. Germline loops: CDR1 SGHNT, CDR2 YYREEE (reference sequence). CDR3 size: 14 residues. CDR3 sequence: CASKDSGVDYEQYF. DNA for the CDR3: TGTGCCAGCAAGGATAGCGGGGTAGACTACGAGCAGTACTTC.

The CDR3 region is CASSSGGEKLFF. In DNA, the CDR3 is TGTGCCAGCAGCTCGGGGGGTGAAAAACTGTTTTTT. The V and J genes are TRBV7-9 and TRBJ1-4, with D tentatively TRBD1 (5 bases). There are 12 residues in the CDR3. V shed 4 bases and J shed 7 bases, with 7 bases lying between them. CDR1 is SEHNR and CDR2 is FQNEAQ in the germline V gene (reference sequence).

CDR3 loop: CASSLWLAGAPREQYF. As DNA, the CDR3 is TGTGCCAGCAGCTTATGGCTAGCGGGGGCCCCTCGCGAGCAGTACTTC. The rearrangement links TRBV11-1 to TRBJ2-7, with TRBD2 matching over 10 bases. Per the germline V gene, CDR1 is SGHAT and CDR2 is FQDESV (reference sequence). CDR3 length: 16 residues. The trim removed 2 bases at V and 6 bases at J, leaving 10 bases unmatched.

In its sample, this clone was seen a few times. The chain combines TRBV11-1 with TRBJ2-7; 7 bases fit TRBD1. CDR1 is SGHAT and CDR2 is FQDESV in the germline V gene (reference sequence). Trimming cost V 3 bases and J 3 bases; bases outside gene matches: 5. The CDR3 covers 14 residues. CDR3 protein: CASSLGQLDYEQYF. The CDR3 region has the DNA TGTGCCAGCAGCTTGGGACAGCTTGACTACGAGCAGTACTTC.

V gene TRBV5-1 combines with J gene TRBJ1-5; D not certain. Trimming took off 4 bases at V and 0 bases at J, with 11 bases between the two ends. This CDR3 has 15 amino acids. Per the germline V gene, CDR1 is SGHRS and CDR2 is YFSETQ. The CDR3 reads CASSPSGPSNQPQHF. The CDR3 DNA sequence: TGCGCCAGCAGCCCTTCCGGCCCTAGCAATCAGCCCCAGCATTTT.

The V and J genes are TRBV6-5 and TRBJ2-1; 8 bases agree with TRBD2. The germline CDR1 and CDR2 sequences are MNHEY and SVGAGI. After removal of 5 bases from V and 5 bases from J, the junction contained 5 bases not matched to a gene. The CDR3 length is 14 residues. The CDR3 DNA reads TGTGCCAGCAGTCCCCCCGGGAGGGACAATGAGCAGTTCTTC. Protein: CASSPPGRDNEQFF.

The rearrangement uses TRBV5-6 and TRBJ1-5; maybe TRBD1 (5 bases). Trimming took off 4 bases at V and 2 bases at J, with 16 bases between the two ends. This CDR3 region has 16 residues. CDR1 and CDR2 (germline): SGHDT, YYEEEE. This CDR3 reads CASSQMGRVGNQPQHF. CDR3 coding DNA: TGTGCCAGCAGCCAAATGGGCAGGGTCGGCAATCAGCCCCAGCATTTT.

The chain couples TRBV7-9 to TRBJ1-1; possibly TRBD1 for D (5 bases). The ends were cut back, 6 bases at V and 1 base at J, with 9 bases in the middle. The CDR3 sequence is 13 residues long. The germline CDR1 and CDR2 sequences are SEHNR and FQNEAQ (reference sequence). This CDR3 reads CASRPTGNTEAFF. The DNA of the CDR3 is TGTGCCAGCAGACCTACAGGGAACACTGAAGCTTTCTTT. Full variable domain (remainder filled in from reference TRBV7-9 and TRBJ1-1): DTGVSQNPRHKITKRGQNVTFRCDPISEHNRLYWYRQTLGQGPEFLTYFQNEAQLEKSRLLSDRFSAERPKGSFSTLEIQRTEQGDSAMYLCASRPTGNTEAFFGQGTRLTVV.